A selection of T cell receptor beta chains follows, all from one sample in a study of CD8+ T cells in alopecia areata. Here immunoSEQ multiplex PCR was the method, and the copy in TCRdb shows in-frame clones only, minus some. The sample has 95,000 to 150,000 clones, less than 50% seen once; the top ten hold roughly a tenth. The sequencing input was NKG2D-low CD8+ T cells sorted from blood. These receptors all come from a human donor with alopecia areata. Each CDR3 is given with its conserved first and last residue. The D gene is left open where the match is weak. Rows give clone size only sometimes, using once, few, many, or a class for an expanded clone.

V gene	clone size	J gene	D gene	CDR3 protein	CDR3 DNA
TRBV29-1	.	TRBJ1-6	.	CSVPGPYNSPLHF	TGCAGCGTTCCAGGTCCTTATAATTCACCCCTCCACTTT
TRBV29-1	.	TRBJ2-2	.	CSVGLAVTGELFF	TGCAGCGTTGGGTTGGCAGTGACCGGGGAGCTGTTTTTT
TRBV30	few	TRBJ2-3	TRBD2	CAWSGLAGHRDTQYF	TGTGCCTGGAGCGGCCTAGCGGGGCACCGTGATACGCAGTATTTT
TRBV29-1	few	TRBJ2-3	TRBD1	CSVEDPAGGALYF	TGCAGCGTTGAAGATCCCGCAGGGGGCGCGTTGTATTTT
TRBV2	.	TRBJ2-1	.	CASLDREDSYNEQFF	TGTGCCAGCCTAGACAGAGAAGACTCCTACAATGAGCAGTTCTTC
TRBV29-1	.	TRBJ1-5	.	CSVGAGADQPQHF	TGCAGCGTGGGGGCTGGGGCGGATCAGCCCCAGCATTTT
TRBV2	.	TRBJ2-7	.	CATTVPWAYEQYF	TGTGCCACGACCGTCCCTTGGGCCTACGAGCAGTACTTC
TRBV30	.	TRBJ2-7	TRBD1	CAWSVGTGPYEQYF	TGTGCCTGGAGTGTTGGGACAGGCCCCTACGAGCAGTACTTC
TRBV30	.	TRBJ2-1	TRBD1	CAWSGVGQGYNEQFF	TGTGCCTGGAGTGGTGTGGGACAGGGCTACAATGAGCAGTTCTTC
TRBV27	.	TRBJ1-5	.	CASSLGFGDGTQPQHF	TGTGCCAGCAGTTTAGGTTTTGGGGATGGGACTCAGCCCCAGCATTTT
TRBV29-1	.	TRBJ2-1	TRBD2	CSVEWLAGGNEQFF	TGCAGCGTTGAGTGGCTAGCGGGGGGTAATGAGCAGTTCTTC
TRBV29-1	.	TRBJ2-7	.	CSVAPKWDEQYF	TGCAGCGTTGCCCCAAAGTGGGACGAGCAGTACTTC
TRBV28	.	TRBJ2-5	.	CASRPPAEGQETQYF	TGTGCCAGCAGGCCACCTGCTGAGGGTCAAGAGACCCAGTACTTC
TRBV2	.	TRBJ1-1	.	CASSDSEAFF	TGTGCCAGCAGTGACAGTGAAGCTTTCTTT
TRBV10-3	few	TRBJ2-7	TRBD2	CAIRGGLAGSYEQYF	TGTGCCATCAGAGGGGGACTAGCGGGAAGCTACGAGCAGTACTTC
TRBV7-9	.	TRBJ2-1	TRBD2	CASLHMASGAYNEQFF	TGTGCCAGCTTACATATGGCTAGCGGGGCCTACAATGAGCAGTTCTTC
TRBV2	.	TRBJ2-7	.	CASEGGEQYF	TGTGCCAGCGAGGGTGGCGAGCAGTACTTC
TRBV5-6	once	TRBJ2-1	TRBD1	CASSSGTAVGEQFF	TGTGCCAGCAGCTCAGGGACAGCGGTAGGTGAGCAGTTCTTC
TRBV29-1	.	TRBJ1-1	TRBD1	CSVEDWTGWAFF	TGCAGCGTTGAAGACTGGACAGGGTGGGCTTTCTTT
TRBV5-1	few	TRBJ2-1	.	CASSPEGVGVNEQFF	TGCGCCAGCAGCCCTGAGGGAGTTGGGGTGAATGAGCAGTTCTTC
TRBV29-1	.	TRBJ2-7	.	CSVAESGTPSYEQYF	TGCAGCGTCGCGGAATCAGGGACCCCCTCCTACGAGCAGTACTTC
TRBV11-2	.	TRBJ2-3	.	CASSLGAGTDTQYF	TGTGCCAGCAGCCTAGGCGCCGGGACAGATACGCAGTATTTT
TRBV4-1	once	TRBJ2-7	.	CASSQEPGTYEQYF	TGCGCCAGCAGCCAAGAGCCGGGGACCTACGAGCAGTACTTC
TRBV29-1	few	TRBJ2-7	.	CSVERGKTDYEQYF	TGCAGCGTTGAAAGGGGTAAGACAGACTACGAGCAGTACTTC
TRBV10-2	once	TRBJ2-2	TRBD1	CASADQGAAGELFF	TGCGCCTCAGCGGATCAGGGGGCGGCCGGGGAGCTGTTTTTT
TRBV4-1	few	TRBJ1-4	TRBD1	CASSNRDRGPF	TGCGCCAGCAGCAACCGGGACAGGGGTCCTTTT
TRBV29-1	few	TRBJ2-7	.	CSVGPTSGAGEQYF	TGCAGCGTTGGTCCGACGTCTGGGGCCGGCGAGCAGTACTTC
TRBV5-6	.	TRBJ2-2	.	CASSLGQGGTGELFF	TGTGCCAGCAGCTTGGGACAGGGAGGCACCGGGGAGCTGTTTTTT